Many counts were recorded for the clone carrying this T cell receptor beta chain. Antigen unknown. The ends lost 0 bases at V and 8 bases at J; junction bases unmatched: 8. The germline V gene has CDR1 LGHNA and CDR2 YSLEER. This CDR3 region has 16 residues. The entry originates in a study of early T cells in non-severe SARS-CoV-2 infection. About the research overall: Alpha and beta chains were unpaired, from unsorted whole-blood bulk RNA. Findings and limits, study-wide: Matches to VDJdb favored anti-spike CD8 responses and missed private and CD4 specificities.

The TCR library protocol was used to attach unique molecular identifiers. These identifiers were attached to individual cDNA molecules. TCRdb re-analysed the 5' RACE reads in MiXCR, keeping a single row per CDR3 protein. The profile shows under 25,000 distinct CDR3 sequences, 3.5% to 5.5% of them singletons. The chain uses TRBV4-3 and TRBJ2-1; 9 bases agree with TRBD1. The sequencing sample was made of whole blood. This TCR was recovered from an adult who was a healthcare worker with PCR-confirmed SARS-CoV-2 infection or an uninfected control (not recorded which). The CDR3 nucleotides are TGCGCCAGCAGCCAAGAATGGAGACAGGGGGGCTATGAGCAGTTCTTC. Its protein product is CASSQEWRQGGYEQFF.